A single sample is the source of the 14 T cell receptor beta chains below, sequenced in a study of monozygotic twins with inflammatory bowel disease. With the 5' RACE reads reprocessed, TCRdb shows one record per CDR3 protein and no DNA. The table for this sample gives 310,000 or so distinct CDR3 sequences. Sequenced: blood. The source of these receptors is a human donor with ulcerative colitis or Crohn's disease, or a healthy co-twin of an affected twin (not recorded which).

CDR3 protein: CASVGGSSYNEQFF. This chain connects TRBV27 to TRBJ2-1; the TCRdb call, TRBD1, lacks DNA for checking. The CDR3 totals 14 residues. The germline V gene has CDR1 MNHEY and CDR2 SMNVEV (reference sequence).

The V and J genes are TRBV2 and TRBJ2-2; TCRdb indicates TRBD1, and absent DNA this call remains unverified. This CDR3 region has 15 residues. Germline CDR1 reads SNHLY; CDR2 reads FYNNEI. CDR3 protein: CASSPPDRHTGELFF.

V gene TRBV28 combines with J gene TRBJ1-3; the D call of TRBD1 rests on TCRdb alone, since no DNA is present to check it. The germline gives CDR1 MDHEN, CDR2 SYDVKM. The CDR3 totals 11 residues. The CDR3 is CASRERDTIYF.

The genes are TRBV27 and TRBJ1-2; without DNA, the TCRdb call of TRBD1 cannot be checked. The germline gives CDR1 MNHEY, CDR2 SMNVEV (reference sequence). The CDR3 has 16 amino acids. The CDR3 spells CASSFSSDRGQVGYTF.

The chain employs TRBV6-5 and TRBJ2-2; there is no DNA to check the TCRdb D call of TRBD1. The CDR3 has 16 amino acids. Germline CDR1 MNHEY, CDR2 SVGAGI. The CDR3 sequence: CASSYSDRGTTGELFF.

CDR3 in amino acids: CASSPTRAQYF. This chain joins TRBV28 and TRBJ2-3; no DNA is available, so the TRBD1 call from TCRdb remains unchecked. Germline V gene data show CDR1 as MDHEN and CDR2 as SYDVKM. The CDR3 has 11 amino acids.

CDR3: CASTTDQGVAGGPVKYIQYF. The rearrangement links TRBV6-2 or TRBV6-3 to TRBJ2-4; TCRdb gives TRBD2 as the D gene, but with no DNA this cannot be confirmed. CDR1 is MNHEY and CDR2 is SVGEGT in the germline V gene. This CDR3 contains 20 residues.

The rearrangement links TRBV27 to TRBJ2-5. Germline lookup yields CDR1 MNHEY and CDR2 SMNVEV (reference sequence). The CDR3 loop spans 13 amino acids. This CDR3 is CASSLEPQETQYF.

The J gene is TRBJ1-1, the V gene TRBV5-1; lacking DNA, the TRBD1 call made by TCRdb goes unchecked. From germline, CDR1 is SGHRS and CDR2 YFSETQ. The CDR3 sequence is 15 residues long. The CDR3 here is CASSPGSYLGTEAFF.

The genes are TRBV18 and TRBJ2-3; the D call of TRBD2 rests on TCRdb alone, since no DNA is present to check it. The CDR3 is 16 residues long. CDR1 KGHSH and CDR2 LQKENI come from the germline V gene. CDR3 protein: CASSPGLAGITDTQYF. The full variable domain, with the rest looked up from reference TRBV18 and TRBJ2-3, is NAGVMQNPRHLVRRRGQEARLRCSPMKGHSHVYWYRQLPEEGLKFMVYLQKENIIDESGMPKERFSAEFPKEGPSILRIQQVVRGDSAAYFCASSPGLAGITDTQYFGPGTRLTVL.

The V and J genes are TRBV29-1 and TRBJ1-1. The CDR3 runs to 13 residues. Germline V gene lookup returns CDR1 SQVTM and CDR2 ANQGSEA. The CDR3: CSAATELNTEAFF.

V is TRBV5-1 and J is TRBJ2-1; TCRdb designates TRBD2, a call that cannot be tested without DNA. The V gene's germline CDR1 is SGHRS and CDR2 YFSETQ. The CDR3 has 15 residues. The chain's CDR3 is CASTATGTRYNEQFF.

The V gene is TRBV6-5, the J gene TRBJ1-1; as DNA is missing, the TRBD1 call by TCRdb cannot be tested. The CDR3 extends over 15 amino acids. From germline, CDR1 is MNHEY and CDR2 SVGAGI. CDR3: CASSYRTGSSTEAFF.

This chain uses TRBV5-1 with TRBJ2-3; TCRdb names TRBD2, which stays unverified in the absence of DNA. The CDR3 extends over 16 amino acids. Germline lookup yields CDR1 SGHRS and CDR2 YFSETQ. Here the CDR3 reads CASSLAGVSSTDTQYF. The whole variable domain, filled in from reference TRBV5-1 and TRBJ2-3, reads KAGVTQTPRYLIKTRGQQVTLSCSPISGHRSVSWYQQTPGQGLQFLFEYFSETQRNKGNFPGRFSGRQFSNSRSEMNVSTLELGDSALYLCASSLAGVSSTDTQYFGPGTRLTVL.